These T cell receptor beta chains were read from a single sample in a study of shared clonotypes between healthy human individuals. Clones were sequenced by immunoSEQ multiplex PCR, and TCRdb holds only the in-frame ones, with some missing. The sample lists over a million clones; roughly 95% were seen once. Sequencing used naive CD4+ T cells sorted from blood. These TCRs come from a man aged 25 to 40 in good health. Each CDR3 is given with its conserved first and last residue. The order of the fields is D gene, J gene, V gene, CDR3 protein, CDR3 DNA. The D gene is left open where the match is weak.

TRBD2	TRBJ2-1	TRBV18	CASSPDRQLAGQFF	TGTGCCAGCTCACCGGACCGCCAACTAGCGGGACAGTTCTTC
.	TRBJ2-7	TRBV21-1	CASSKDGRDSYEQYF	TGTGCCAGCAGCAAAGACGGAAGAGACTCCTACGAGCAGTACTTC
TRBD1	TRBJ2-5	TRBV14	CASSQLTGGAETQYF	TGTGCCAGCAGCCAACTAACAGGGGGTGCCGAGACCCAGTACTTC
TRBD1	TRBJ1-4	TRBV25-1	CASSVGTVNEKLFF	TGTGCCAGCAGCGTCGGGACAGTTAATGAAAAACTGTTTTTT
TRBD1	TRBJ1-4	TRBV28	CASSFPGTGGEKLFF	TGTGCCAGCAGTTTCCCCGGGACAGGGGGCGAAAAACTGTTTTTT
TRBD2	TRBJ2-3	TRBV5-8	CASSSSLAGYTDTQYF	TGTGCCAGCAGCTCCTCACTAGCGGGGTACACAGATACGCAGTATTTT
TRBD2	TRBJ2-5	TRBV28	CASSSPGGTQYF	TGTGCCAGCAGTTCCCCGGGGGGGACCCAGTACTTC
.	TRBJ2-7	TRBV18	CASSLWDKPYEQYF	TGTGCCAGCTCACTATGGGACAAGCCCTACGAGCAGTACTTC
TRBD2	TRBJ2-1	TRBV5-1	CASSSPTLSGRAGEQFF	TGCGCCAGCAGCTCACCAACCCTAAGCGGGAGGGCCGGTGAGCAGTTCTTC
TRBD2	TRBJ2-7	TRBV5-4	CASSLITGGSGEQYF	TGTGCCAGCAGCTTGATTACGGGAGGTTCGGGCGAGCAGTACTTC
.	TRBJ1-1	TRBV4-3	CASSQDAARDTEAFF	TGCGCCAGCAGCCAAGACGCGGCCAGAGACACTGAAGCTTTCTTT